This entry lists 24 T cell receptor beta chains sequenced from one sample in a study of T cells after yellow fever vaccination. Each CDR3 protein gets one entry after TCRdb re-called the 5' RACE reads with MiXCR. The sample gives about 150,000 distinct CDR3 sequences, roughly 6.4% of which show up once; just under 3% is in the top ten. The sequences come from CD4+ T cells sorted from PBMCs, collected on the day of the first yellow fever vaccination. All receptors derive from a man aged 18 to 30 who received the YFV17D yellow fever vaccine.

The chain employs TRBV7-9 and TRBJ2-5, with 11 bases that match TRBD2. CDR1 and CDR2 from the germline V gene are SEHNR and FQNEAQ (reference sequence). The junction had 10 bases not matched to a gene; V was cut back by 5 bases and J by 5 bases. This CDR3 is built from 16 residues. Written as DNA, the CDR3 is TGTGCCAGCAGCCCAATGGGACTAGCGGAGGGGGAGACCCAGTACTTC. Its translation is CASSPMGLAEGETQYF.

In its sample, this clonotype was seen a few times. The chain uses TRBV25-1 and TRBJ2-3; 7 positions match TRBD1. The CDR3 extends over 19 amino acids. V trimming: 5 bases; J trimming: 1 base; junction bases outside the gene matches: 18. The germline gives CDR1 MGHDK, CDR2 SYGVNS. The CDR3 nucleotides read TGTGCCAGCAGTAGACAATCCGGGACAGCTGATGTAGGCACAGATACGCAGTATTTT. It encodes CASSRQSGTADVGTDTQYF.

This clonotype was recorded many times. The J gene is TRBJ2-7, the V gene TRBV7-3, with D maybe TRBD2 (6 bases). CDR3 length: 15 residues. Germline CDR1 reads SGHTA; CDR2 reads FQGTGA. Between the trimmed V and J ends, which lost 6 bases and 0 bases, there was a span of 15 bases. Here the CDR3 reads CASSSGTGHSYEQYV. DNA of the CDR3: TGTGCCAGCAGTTCCGGGACTGGACACTCCTACGAGCAGTACGTC.

This clonotype was found many times. The rearrangement joins TRBV4-2 to TRBJ2-3, with 8 bases fitting TRBD2. The germline CDR1 and CDR2 sequences are LGHNA and YNFKEQ. The CDR3 totals 20 residues. J was trimmed by 2 bases and V by 0 bases; bases with no gene match: 16. This chain's CDR3 is CASSQDQSLRGGPFTDTQYF. CDR3 DNA sequence: TGTGCCAGCAGCCAAGATCAATCGTTGCGCGGGGGGCCCTTCACAGATACGCAGTATTTT.

This clonotype was found a few times. A junction end diverges from the germline sequence, so it may reflect a read error. The chain combines TRBV4-3 with TRBJ1-4; no firm D call. Germline V lookup: CDR1 LGHNA, CDR2 YSLEER. This CDR3 has 15 residues. This CDR3 is CASSQARATNEKLFF. The CDR3 DNA reads as TGCGCCAGCAGCCAAGCCCGTGCAACTAATGAGAAACTGTTTTTT.

This clonotype was observed a few times. J is TRBJ2-2 and V is TRBV6-1, with 9 positions matching TRBD1. The CDR3 has 15 amino acids. V lost 5 bases, J lost 7 bases, and 8 bases stayed unmatched. Looked up from germline, CDR1 is MNHNS and CDR2 is SASEGT. CDR3 nucleotide sequence: TGTGCCAGCAGTCGAGCGACAGGGGGAAGCGGGGAGCTGTTTTTT. It yields the protein CASSRATGGSGELFF.

This clonotype was seen a handful of times. The gene calls are TRBV6-5 and TRBJ1-2, with D possibly matching TRBD1 (6 bases). The CDR3 totals 14 residues. Trimming removed 7 bases from V and 5 bases from J, with 17 bases in between. Germline values: CDR1 MNHEY, CDR2 SVGAGI. CDR3 coding DNA: TGTGCCAGCACGGGAGGGGGGGCATTTTATGGCTACACCTTC. Translated: CASTGGGAFYGYTF.

This clonotype was picked up a small number of times. The V and J genes are TRBV20-1 and TRBJ2-7; D may be TRBD2 (6 bases). Germline lookup yields CDR1 DFQATT and CDR2 SNEGSKA (reference sequence). This CDR3 contains 14 residues. The germline V and J ends were trimmed by 3 bases and 0 bases, with 12 bases remaining between them. CDR3 in DNA: TGCAGTGCTAGCCCTGCGGGATCCTCCTACGAGCAGTACTTC. This encodes CSASPAGSSYEQYF.

This clonotype was counted ten times or more. The chain employs TRBV11-2 and TRBJ1-1; D might be TRBD1 (5 bases). V was trimmed by 1 base and J by 3 bases, leaving 12 bases between them. CDR3 length: 15 residues. The germline V gene has CDR1 SGHAT and CDR2 FQNNGV. Here the CDR3 reads CASSLGSGGDTEAFF. CDR3 sequence (DNA): TGTGCCAGCAGCTTAGGGAGTGGGGGGGACACTGAAGCTTTCTTT.

This clonotype was counted many times. This chain joins TRBV5-1 and TRBJ1-4; D might be TRBD1 (5 bases). This CDR3 comprises 13 residues. Trimming cost V 3 bases and J 6 bases, with 9 bases left between them. Germline CDR1 is SGHRS and CDR2 is YFSETQ. The CDR3 DNA is TGCGCCAGCAGCTCGGGACTCGATGAAAAACTGTTTTTT. Amino acids: CASSSGLDEKLFF. The full variable domain, its missing parts supplied by reference TRBV5-1 and TRBJ1-4, is KAGVTQTPRYLIKTRGQQVTLSCSPISGHRSVSWYQQTPGQGLQFLFEYFSETQRNKGNFPGRFSGRQFSNSRSEMNVSTLELGDSALYLCASSSGLDEKLFFGSGTQLSVL.

The V call is TRBV5-1, the J call TRBJ2-3; a weak D match, TRBD1 (6 bases). Trimming removed 4 bases from V and 1 base from J, with 10 bases in between. In germline, CDR1 is SGHRS, CDR2 YFSETQ. This CDR3 has 14 residues. Written as DNA, the CDR3 is TGCGCCAGCAGCCCACGACAGGGCACAGATACGCAGTATTTT. It codes for CASSPRQGTDTQYF.

This clonotype was seen ten or more times. The rearrangement links TRBV7-2 to TRBJ2-1; tentative D call: TRBD2 (6 bases). V was shortened by 6 bases and J by 6 bases, with 15 bases between the two germline ends. The CDR3 length is 14 residues. The germline V gene has CDR1 SGHTA and CDR2 FQGNSA. CDR3 loop: CASRSRRGSNEQFF. The CDR3 nucleotides are TGTGCCAGCAGATCCCGGAGGGGTAGCAATGAGCAGTTCTTC.

This clonotype was observed a few times. The CDR3, as DNA: TGTGCCAGTAACCCCTGGGGTAGCGGTTACACAGATACGCAGTATTTT. Residues: CASNPWGSGYTDTQYF. V gene TRBV19 combines with J gene TRBJ2-3; D perhaps matches TRBD2 (6 bases). CDR3 length equals 16 residues. The germline V gene encodes CDR1 LNHDA and CDR2 SQIVND (reference sequence). Trimming pared 7 bases from V and 2 bases from J, leaving 19 bases between.

This clonotype came up many times. The rearrangement joins TRBV30 to TRBJ1-6; D is ambiguous. Deletions cut 3 bases from V and 7 bases from J, with 16 bases between. Germline CDR1 is GTSNPN and CDR2 is SVGIG (reference sequence). This CDR3 has 15 amino acids. CDR3 sequence reads: CAWRVTGRRNSPLHF. The CDR3 DNA is TGTGCCTGGAGGGTTACTGGTAGGAGGAATTCACCCCTCCACTTT.

This clonotype was seen many times. V is TRBV12-3 or TRBV12-4 and J is TRBJ2-7; no clear D gene. CDR3 length: 14 amino acids. Trimming cost V 1 base and J 3 bases, with 10 bases left between them. This chain's CDR3 is CASSLGLINYEQYV. CDR3 in DNA: TGTGCCAGCAGTTTAGGGCTCATAAACTACGAGCAGTACGTC.

This clonotype was detected a few times. V usage is TRBV5-1 and J usage is TRBJ2-2; D might be TRBD2 (6 bases). In germline, CDR1 is SGHRS, CDR2 YFSETQ. CDR3 length: 16 residues. Deletions cut 3 bases from V and 4 bases from J, with 16 bases between. CDR3 DNA: TGCGCCAGCAGCTCGGGCCCGGGAGAAGGCACCGGGGAGCTGTTTTTT. Translating gives CASSSGPGEGTGELFF.

Ten or more counts support this clonotype. As DNA, the CDR3 is TGCAGTGCTACCCGACTAGCGCTTCAAGAGACCCAGTACTTC. This gives the protein CSATRLALQETQYF. The chain joins TRBV20-1 to TRBJ2-5; 8 bases agree with TRBD2. This CDR3 spans 14 amino acids. Germline loops: CDR1 DFQATT, CDR2 SNEGSKA (reference sequence). The V and J ends lost 4 bases and 2 bases, in that order; junction bases with no gene match: 6.

The rearrangement joins TRBV18 to TRBJ2-5; 7 nucleotides agree with TRBD2. This CDR3 is 15 amino acids long. CDR1 is KGHSH and CDR2 is LQKENI in the germline V gene. Germline trimming cut 0 bases from V and 3 bases from J; bases unmatched to any gene: 4. As DNA, the CDR3 is TGTGCCAGCTCACCACCGGGGGGGTTGGAAGAGACCCAGTACTTC. It encodes CASSPPGGLEETQYF.

This clonotype was observed many times. The rearrangement links TRBV29-1 to TRBJ2-3; TRBD2 is a possible D gene (5 bases). Germline V gene data show CDR1 as SQVTM and CDR2 as ANQGSEA. The germline V and J ends were trimmed by 4 bases and 6 bases, with 17 bases remaining between them. The CDR3 contains 14 residues. This CDR3 is CSVVLGLALDTQYF. CDR3 in DNA: TGCAGCGTTGTTCTTGGACTCGCATTGGATACGCAGTATTTT.

This clonotype was detected a few times. This chain links TRBV7-3 with TRBJ1-2, with D possibly being TRBD1 (5 bases). Trimming removed 5 bases from V and 3 bases from J, with 13 bases in between. CDR3 length: 14 amino acids. Per germline, CDR1 SGHTA and CDR2 FQGTGA. The CDR3 DNA reads TGTGCCAGCAGCCAGGACACGGGGGACTATGGCTACACCTTC. Its protein is CASSQDTGDYGYTF.

V and J are TRBV20-1 and TRBJ2-5; 13 bases match TRBD2. This CDR3 is built from 17 residues. CDR1 and CDR2 (germline): DFQATT, SNEGSKA (reference sequence). After removal of 6 bases from V and 4 bases from J, the junction contained 14 bases not matched to a gene. The CDR3 nucleotides read TGCAGTGCCAAGACTAGCGGGGGGCCCTTACTGGGAGAGACCCAGTACTTC. This codes for CSAKTSGGPLLGETQYF.

Many counts were recorded for this clonotype. The chain links TRBV23-1 to TRBJ2-3; D is possibly TRBD2 (7 bases). TRBV23-1 is annotated as an ORF whose role is uncertain. Trimming cost V 0 bases and J 0 bases, with 10 bases left between them. The CDR3 length is 16 residues. The CDR3 DNA sequence: TGCGCCAGCAGTCAATCGGGGGGGGCAAGCACAGATACGCAGTATTTT. This sequence encodes CASSQSGGASTDTQYF.

This clonotype was recorded many times. The CDR3 sequence is CASSSAGKGVEAFF. The CDR3 coding sequence is TGTGCCAGCAGTTCCGCGGGTAAAGGTGTGGAAGCTTTCTTT. The V and J genes are TRBV28 and TRBJ1-1, with unresolved D. With 4 bases removed from V and 8 bases from J, the gap between germline ends came to 17 bases. The V gene's germline CDR1 is MDHEN and CDR2 SYDVKM. The length of the CDR3 is 14 residues.

This chain connects TRBV6-5 to TRBJ1-3; tentative D call: TRBD1 (5 bases). Germline V gene sequence: CDR1 MNHEY, CDR2 SVGAGI. This CDR3 region has 16 residues. Between the trimmed V and J ends, which lost 4 bases and 0 bases, there was a span of 13 bases. The CDR3 coding sequence is TGTGCCAGCAGTTCCGGGGACGGAGGCTCTGGAAACACCATATATTTT. This codes for CASSSGDGGSGNTIYF.